This TCR beta chain originates from a study of T cell repertoires in cytomegalovirus infection. Study-level findings and limits: HLA-C-restricted CMV clonotypes gave the most frequent clonotype in two of eight donors.

The V and J ends lost 1 base and 3 bases respectively, with 9 bases between them. The CDR3 covers 14 residues. Germline V gene data show CDR1 as SGHTA and CDR2 as FQGNSA. This clonotype was recorded many times. Its antigen is still unknown. From the reads, TCRdb called clonotypes with MiXCR, one entry per CDR3 protein. This sample has under 300,000 distinct CDR3 sequences; about 12% occur once, and the top ten carry 1.6%. The sequenced sample consisted of PBMCs. This chain joins TRBV7-2 and TRBJ1-1; TRBD1 might be the D (6 bases). This sequence was found in a human donor in good health (CMV status not recorded). Some clones in this sample may be carry-over from other donors' samples. CDR3 nucleotide sequence: TGTGCCAGCAGCTTAGTGACAGGTTACACTGAAGCTTTCTTT. Translating gives CASSLVTGYTEAFF.